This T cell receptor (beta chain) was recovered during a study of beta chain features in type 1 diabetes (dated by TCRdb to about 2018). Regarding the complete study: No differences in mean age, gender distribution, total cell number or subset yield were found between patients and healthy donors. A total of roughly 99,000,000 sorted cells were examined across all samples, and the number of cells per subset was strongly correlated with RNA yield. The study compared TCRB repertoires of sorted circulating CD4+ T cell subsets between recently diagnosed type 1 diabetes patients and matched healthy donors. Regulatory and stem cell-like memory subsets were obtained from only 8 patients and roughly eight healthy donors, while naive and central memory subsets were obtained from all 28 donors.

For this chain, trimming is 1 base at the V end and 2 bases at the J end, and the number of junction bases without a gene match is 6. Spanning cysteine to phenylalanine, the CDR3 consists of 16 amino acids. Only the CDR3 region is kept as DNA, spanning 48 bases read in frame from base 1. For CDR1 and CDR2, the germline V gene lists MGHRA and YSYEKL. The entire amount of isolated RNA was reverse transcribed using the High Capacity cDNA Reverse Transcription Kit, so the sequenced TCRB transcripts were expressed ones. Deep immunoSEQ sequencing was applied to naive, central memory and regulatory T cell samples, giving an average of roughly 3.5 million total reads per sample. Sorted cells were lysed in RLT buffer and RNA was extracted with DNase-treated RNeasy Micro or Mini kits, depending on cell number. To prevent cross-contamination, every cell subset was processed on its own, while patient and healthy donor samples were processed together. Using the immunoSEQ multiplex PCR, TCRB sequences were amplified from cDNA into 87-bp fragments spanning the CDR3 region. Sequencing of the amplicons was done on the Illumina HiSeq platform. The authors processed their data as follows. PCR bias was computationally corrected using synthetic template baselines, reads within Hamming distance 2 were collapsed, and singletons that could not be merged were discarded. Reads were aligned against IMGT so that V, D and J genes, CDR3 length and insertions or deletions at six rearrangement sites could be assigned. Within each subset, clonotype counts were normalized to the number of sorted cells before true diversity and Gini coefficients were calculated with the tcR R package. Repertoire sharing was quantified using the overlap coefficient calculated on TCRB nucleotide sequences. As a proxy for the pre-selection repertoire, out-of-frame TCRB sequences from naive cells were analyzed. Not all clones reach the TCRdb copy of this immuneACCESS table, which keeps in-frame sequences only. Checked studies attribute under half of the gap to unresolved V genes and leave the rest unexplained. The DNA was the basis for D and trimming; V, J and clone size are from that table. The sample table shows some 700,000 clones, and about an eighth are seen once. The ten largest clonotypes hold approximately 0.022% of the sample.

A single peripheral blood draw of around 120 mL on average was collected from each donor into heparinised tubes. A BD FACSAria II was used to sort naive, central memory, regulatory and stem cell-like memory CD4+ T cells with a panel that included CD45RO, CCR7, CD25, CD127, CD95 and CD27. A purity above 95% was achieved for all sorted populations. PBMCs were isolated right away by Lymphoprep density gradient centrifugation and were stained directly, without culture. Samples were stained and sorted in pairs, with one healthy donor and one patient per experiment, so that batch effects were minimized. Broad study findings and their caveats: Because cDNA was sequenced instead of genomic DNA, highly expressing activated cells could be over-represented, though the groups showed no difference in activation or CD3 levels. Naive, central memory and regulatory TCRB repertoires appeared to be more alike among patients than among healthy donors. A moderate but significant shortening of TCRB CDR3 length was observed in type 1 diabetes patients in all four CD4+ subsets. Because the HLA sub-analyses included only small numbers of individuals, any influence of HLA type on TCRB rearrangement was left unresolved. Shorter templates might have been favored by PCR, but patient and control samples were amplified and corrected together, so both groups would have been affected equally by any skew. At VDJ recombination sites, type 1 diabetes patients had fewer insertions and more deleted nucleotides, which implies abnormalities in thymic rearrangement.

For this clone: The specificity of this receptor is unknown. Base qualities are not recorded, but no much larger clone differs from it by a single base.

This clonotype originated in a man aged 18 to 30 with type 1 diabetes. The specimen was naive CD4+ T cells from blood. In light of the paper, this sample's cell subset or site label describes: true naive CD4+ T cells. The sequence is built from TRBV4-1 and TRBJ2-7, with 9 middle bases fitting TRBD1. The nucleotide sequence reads TGCGCCAGCAGCCAAGCATTACAGGGGGCGACCTACGAGCAGTACTTC. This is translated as CASSQALQGATYEQYF.